These 10 T cell receptor beta chains were all obtained from the same sample, sequenced in a study of T cell repertoires in cytomegalovirus infection. These receptors are not linked to any known antigen. Using its own MiXCR run on the reads, TCRdb lists one record per CDR3 protein. Counted here are roughly 500,000 distinct CDR3 sequences, 25% to 35% occurring once; the ten biggest clones make up about a sixth. Sequences were derived from cultured PBMCs, sampled from culture after CMV antigen stimulation. These receptors all come from a human donor in good health (CMV status not recorded). Some clones in this sample may be carry-over from other donors' samples.

In its sample, this clonotype was seen many times. This sequence joins TRBV14 and TRBJ1-2; tentative D call: TRBD1 (6 bases). The CDR3 extends over 16 amino acids. V lost 0 bases to trimming and J lost 3 bases, with 14 bases between them. Germline V gene data show CDR1 as SGHDN and CDR2 as FVKESK. This CDR3 is CASSQDPRGPYYGYTF. The CDR3 bases are TGTGCCAGCAGCCAAGATCCCCGGGGGCCCTACTATGGCTACACCTTC. The whole variable domain, remainder taken from reference TRBV14 and TRBJ1-2, is EAGVTQFPSHSVIEKGQTVTLRCDPISGHDNLYWYRRVMGKEIKFLLHFVKESKQDESGMPNNRFLAERTGGTYSTLKVQPAELEDSGVYFCASSQDPRGPYYGYTFGSGTRLTVV.

This chain uses TRBV11-2 with TRBJ2-5; 14 bases fit TRBD2. Trimming removed 5 bases from V and 4 bases from J; junction bases left unmatched: 9. Germline V CDR1 and CDR2: SGHAT, FQNNGV. This CDR3 has 17 residues. As DNA, the CDR3 is TGTGCCAGCAGCATAGGGACTAGCGGGAGTTGGGGAGAGACCCAGTACTTC. Protein product: CASSIGTSGSWGETQYF. The entire variable domain, with the rest obtained from reference TRBV11-2 and TRBJ2-5, is as follows: EAGVAQSPRYKIIEKRQSVAFWCNPISGHATLYWYQQILGQGPKLLIQFQNNGVVDDSQLPKDRFSAERLKGVDSTLKIQPAKLEDSAVYLCASSIGTSGSWGETQYFGPGTRLLVL.

Only a few counts were recorded for this clonotype. The chain combines TRBV14 with TRBJ2-3; 12 nucleotides match TRBD2. Germline trimming cut 5 bases from V and 2 bases from J; bases unmatched to any gene: 2. Per germline, CDR1 SGHDN and CDR2 FVKESK. The CDR3 covers 15 residues. The CDR3: CASSGLAGNTDTQYF. Written as DNA, the CDR3 is TGTGCCAGCAGCGGACTAGCGGGGAACACAGATACGCAGTATTTT.

The chain combines TRBV11-2 with TRBJ1-2; the D is unclear. CDR3 size: 9 residues. V shed 4 bases and J shed 10 bases, with 4 bases lying between them. Per the germline V gene, CDR1 is SGHAT and CDR2 is FQNNGV. The CDR3 bases are TGTGCCAGCAGCTCCAACTACACCTTC. This gives the protein CASSSNYTF.

This clonotype was observed a handful of times. The genes are TRBV7-8 and TRBJ2-3; D gene unclear. The CDR3 consists of 15 residues. From germline, CDR1 is SGHVS and CDR2 FQNEAQ. Trimming pared 1 base from V and 5 bases from J, leaving 13 bases between. The CDR3 protein is CASSLETEPRDTQYF. The CDR3 DNA is TGTGCCAGCAGCTTAGAAACGGAGCCGAGAGATACGCAGTATTTT.

The chain couples TRBV19 to TRBJ2-6; D ambiguous. V was shortened by 1 base and J by 3 bases, with 13 bases between the two germline ends. Germline V gives CDR1 LNHDA, CDR2 SQIVND (reference sequence). CDR3 length: 17 residues. The CDR3 DNA sequence: TGTGCCAGTAGTATAGCCAGTTTCGCAAGTGGGGCCAACGTCCTGACTTTC. Translation gives CASSIASFASGANVLTF.

This clonotype was seen only a few times. The CDR3 is CASSFRTSGPNTGELFF. As DNA, the CDR3 is TGTGCCAGCAGCTTCAGGACTAGCGGGCCGAACACCGGGGAGCTGTTTTTT. The chain carries TRBV25-1 and TRBJ2-2; 11 nucleotides agree with TRBD2. CDR1 and CDR2 from the germline V gene are MGHDK and SYGVNS. CDR3 length: 17 amino acids. V dropped 6 bases and J dropped 0; count of bases not matched to a gene: 6.

The V gene is TRBV6-5, the J gene TRBJ2-2; no definite D call. The V end lost 0 bases, the J end lost 7 bases, and 24 bases lay between the germline ends. The germline gives CDR1 MNHEY, CDR2 SVGAGI. This CDR3 is built from 19 residues. This CDR3 reads CASSYSIYRLGLDIGELFF. The CDR3 region has the DNA TGTGCCAGCAGTTACTCAATTTACCGGTTGGGGTTAGACATCGGGGAGCTGTTTTTT.

The chain couples TRBV12-3 or TRBV12-4 to TRBJ1-1; D is uncertain. CDR3 length equals 12 residues. The ends were cut back, 7 bases at V and 5 bases at J, with 11 bases in the middle. The CDR3 region has the DNA TGTGCCAGCATGGTGGTTGGGACTGAAGCTTTCTTT. It codes for CASMVVGTEAFF.

The chain joins TRBV19 to TRBJ2-6; D is ambiguous. Germline lookup yields CDR1 LNHDA and CDR2 SQIVND (reference sequence). The germline V and J ends were trimmed by 4 bases and 2 bases, with 6 bases remaining between them. The CDR3 extends over 14 amino acids. CDR3 protein: CASSTQAGANVLTF. The DNA of the CDR3 is TGTGCCAGTAGTACCCAGGCTGGGGCCAACGTCCTGACTTTC. The whole variable domain, filled in from reference TRBV19 and TRBJ2-6, reads DGGITQSPKYLFRKEGQNVTLSCEQNLNHDAMYWYRQDPGQGLRLIYYSQIVNDFQKGDIAEGYSVSREKKESFPLTVTSAQKNPTAFYLCASSTQAGANVLTFGAGSRLTVL.